Listed below are T cell receptor beta chains from one sample, sequenced in a study of cytomegalovirus exposure and HLA in healthy donors. The assay was immunoSEQ multiplex PCR, and TCRdb's table has in-frame clones only and misses some. Here the sample spans 130,000 to 150,000 clones, 80% to 85% being singletons. Sequenced: PBMCs. All receptors derive from a woman aged 25-40 years in good health and CMV-seronegative. CDR3s include the opening cysteine and the closing phenylalanine or tryptophan. A D gene is named only where the DNA matches it firmly. Not every row has a clone size; where given, it reads once, few, many or a size class.

CDR3 protein,CDR3 DNA,J gene,V gene,D gene,clone size
CASSLGQTREGYTF,TGCGCCAGCAGCCTTGGACAGACACGAGAAGGCTACACCTTC,TRBJ1-2,TRBV5-1,-,once
CASSPQGRGNGYTF,TGTGCCAGCAGTCCCCAGGGCAGGGGAAATGGCTACACCTTC,TRBJ1-2,TRBV27,-,-
CASSELTGGVQPQHF,TGTGCCAGCAGTGAGTTGACAGGGGGGGTTCAGCCCCAGCATTTT,TRBJ1-5,TRBV6-1,TRBD1,-
CATSRPPGQGFTGELFF,TGTGCCACCAGCAGACCTCCGGGACAGGGTTTTACCGGGGAGCTGTTTTTT,TRBJ2-2,TRBV15,TRBD1,-
CASSLGGGDVGKLFF,TGTGCCAGCAGCTTAGGGGGCGGGGACGTAGGGAAACTGTTTTTT,TRBJ1-4,TRBV7-8,-,-
CASSLVRGGTYEQYF,TGTGCCAGCAGCTTAGTCCGCGGGGGGACGTACGAGCAGTACTTC,TRBJ2-7,TRBV11-2,TRBD2,-
CASSLTGARKETQYF,TGTGCCAGCTCGCTAACAGGGGCAAGAAAAGAGACCCAGTACTTC,TRBJ2-5,TRBV18,TRBD1,-
CASSLSQGSGGYTF,TGTGCCAGCAGCTTATCCCAGGGCTCCGGTGGCTACACCTTC,TRBJ1-2,TRBV7-3,-,-
CASSSIGGRLSPLHF,TGTGCCAGCAGTTCAATAGGAGGCCGACTCTCACCCCTCCACTTT,TRBJ1-6,TRBV2,-,-
CASRFAGSSYEQYF,TGTGCCAGCAGATTCGCGGGAAGCTCCTACGAGCAGTACTTC,TRBJ2-7,TRBV2,-,-
CASSRDRDSYGYTF,TGTGCCAGCTCACGGGACAGGGACTCCTATGGCTACACCTTC,TRBJ1-2,TRBV18,TRBD1,-
CASSPGPNQPQHF,TGCGCCAGCAGCCCAGGGCCCAATCAGCCCCAGCATTTT,TRBJ1-5,TRBV5-1,-,once
CASSPGQISGNTIYF,TGTGCCAGCAGCCCCGGACAGATCTCTGGAAACACCATATATTTT,TRBJ1-3,TRBV5-4,-,-
CASSQEGEGRETQYF,TGCGCCAGCAGCCAAGAAGGGGAGGGCCGGGAGACCCAGTACTTC,TRBJ2-5,TRBV4-1,TRBD2,-
CSSSPRVAGEYEQYF,TGTTCCAGCAGCCCACGGGTGGCGGGAGAGTACGAGCAGTACTTC,TRBJ2-7,TRBV7-9,TRBD2,-
CSSSLGDRGNNEQFF,TGTTCCAGCAGCTTAGGGGACAGGGGGAACAATGAGCAGTTCTTC,TRBJ2-1,TRBV7-9,TRBD1,-
CASSARLAGRFF,TGTGCCAGCAGTGCACGACTAGCGGGGCGGTTCTTC,TRBJ2-1,TRBV2,TRBD2,few
CASSSPPRGTEAFF,TGTGCCAGCAGTTCCCCCCCCCGGGGGACTGAAGCTTTCTTT,TRBJ1-1,TRBV27,-,-
CSVRLAGAHSYNEQFF,TGCAGCGTTCGACTAGCGGGAGCGCACTCCTACAATGAGCAGTTCTTC,TRBJ2-1,TRBV29-1,TRBD2,-
CASSLEAGATYEQYF,TGCGCCAGCAGCTTGGAGGCAGGGGCTACCTACGAGCAGTACTTC,TRBJ2-7,TRBV5-1,-,-
CASSSGGRISGEQYF,TGTGCCAGCAGCTCGGGAGGCAGGATTTCGGGGGAGCAGTACTTC,TRBJ2-7,TRBV7-6,TRBD2,-
CASSLDRGEKLFF,TGTGCCAGCAGCTTAGACAGGGGGGAAAAACTGTTTTTT,TRBJ1-4,TRBV7-3,TRBD1,-
CASSLGTVYTEAFF,TGTGCCAGCAGCTTGGGGACAGTATACACTGAAGCTTTCTTT,TRBJ1-1,TRBV5-8,-,-
CAISGPGISHEQYF,TGTGCCATCAGTGGACCGGGAATTTCCCACGAGCAGTACTTC,TRBJ2-7,TRBV10-3,-,-
CASSLDGRGNSYEQYF,TGTGCCAGCAGCTTAGATGGGCGGGGGAACTCCTACGAGCAGTACTTC,TRBJ2-7,TRBV11-1,TRBD2,-
CASRDRSRYEQYF,TGTGCCAGCAGGGACAGGTCGCGGTACGAGCAGTACTTC,TRBJ2-7,TRBV25-1,TRBD1,-
CAWGRGVGGNEQFF,TGTGCCTGGGGTCGGGGGGTAGGGGGGAATGAGCAGTTCTTC,TRBJ2-1,TRBV30,-,-
CASSLRGAPTNTEAFF,TGCGCCAGCAGCTTGCGTGGGGCACCTACAAACACTGAAGCTTTCTTT,TRBJ1-1,TRBV5-1,-,-